This T cell receptor beta chain was sequenced in a study of blood T cell repertoires in COVID-19. Study overall: The United States, Italy and Spain were the sources of the acute and convalescent COVID-19 samples. Sample material is recorded as cDNA or gDNA derived from T cells, B-cell-depleted T cells, or PBMCs.

Profiled with immunoSEQ multiplex PCR; TCRdb holds only in-frame clones, not every one. The sample consists of fewer than 350,000 clones, 80% to 85% of them appearing once. In germline, CDR1 is SGDLS, CDR2 YYNGEE. Trimming removed 4 bases at V and 6 bases at J, with 19 bases between. CDR3 length: 16 amino acids. J is TRBJ2-2 and V is TRBV9; perhaps TRBD2 as D (5 bases). The sequenced sample consisted of peripheral blood. The sequence derives from a woman aged 55 to 70 with active or convalescent COVID-19. The CDR3: CASSRAHDPGAGELFF. DNA for the CDR3: TGTGCCAGCAGCCGAGCCCACGACCCCGGGGCCGGGGAGCTGTTTTTT.